These 19 T cell receptor beta chains originate from one sample sequenced in a study of T cell changes during pregnancy in multiple sclerosis. Assay: immunoSEQ multiplex PCR; the TCRdb copy retains only in-frame clones and omits some. The sample holds about 40,000 clones, around 90% seen once. This specimen consisted of CD8+ T cells from peripheral blood mononuclear cells, obtained in the first trimester of pregnancy. All receptors come from a female donor with multiple sclerosis, enrolled in a pregnancy study.

The V call is TRBV5-4, the J call TRBJ1-1; the D is unclear. This CDR3 is built from 14 residues. CDR1 is SGHNT, CDR2 YYREEE, per germline (reference sequence). The V end lost 7 bases, the J end lost 4 bases, and 17 bases lay between the germline ends. The CDR3 nucleotides read TGTGCCAGCGGATTCGGGGTCGAGGGCACTGAAGCTTTCTTT. This codes for CASGFGVEGTEAFF.

This chain links TRBV7-3 with TRBJ2-3; D gene unclear. The V gene's germline CDR1 is SGHTA and CDR2 FQGTGA. CDR3 length: 15 amino acids. The V and J ends lost 1 base and 0 bases respectively, with 8 bases between them. The CDR3 region has the DNA TGTGCCAGCAGCTTAATGTACGGTAGCACAGATACGCAGTATTTT. Translated: CASSLMYGSTDTQYF.

The chain couples TRBV13 to TRBJ1-3; TRBD1 matches at 8 bases. Germline CDR1 is PRHDT and CDR2 is FYEKMQ (reference sequence). Trimming took 3 bases from V and 3 from J; bases not matched to a gene: 10. The CDR3 is 17 amino acids. As DNA, the CDR3 is TGTGCCAGCAGCTTGGGGACAGGAGGGACCCTTGGAAACACCATATATTTT. As protein: CASSLGTGGTLGNTIYF.

The genes are TRBV11-2 and TRBJ2-7; D might be TRBD2 (5 bases). V was shortened by 5 bases and J by 3 bases, with 14 bases between the two germline ends. Germline V gives CDR1 SGHAT, CDR2 FQNNGV. The CDR3 contains 14 residues. The CDR3 coding sequence is TGTGCCAGCAGCCCCCCGGGGTCGTTCTACGAGCAGTACTTC. This translates into CASSPPGSFYEQYF. Based on the CDR3 plus reference TRBV11-2 and TRBJ2-7, the full variable domain is EAGVAQSPRYKIIEKRQSVAFWCNPISGHATLYWYQQILGQGPKLLIQFQNNGVVDDSQLPKDRFSAERLKGVDSTLKIQPAKLEDSAVYLCASSPPGSFYEQYFGPGTRLTVT.

The chain couples TRBV5-4 to TRBJ2-7, with D perhaps matching TRBD1 (6 bases). Germline-derived CDR1 and CDR2 are SGHNT and YYREEE (reference sequence). This CDR3 contains 13 residues. V was clipped by 0 bases and J by 3 bases, with 7 bases between them. The CDR3 region is CASSLEQGYEQYF. The CDR3 DNA follows: TGTGCCAGCAGCTTGGAACAGGGCTACGAGCAGTACTTC. Full variable domain (missing parts from reference TRBV5-4 and TRBJ2-7): ETGVTQSPTHLIKTRGQQVTLRCSSQSGHNTVSWYQQALGQGPQFIFQYYREEENGRGNFPPRFSGLQFPNYSSELNVNALELDDSALYLCASSLEQGYEQYFGPGTRLTVT.

The chain recombines TRBV7-6 with TRBJ2-7; D may be TRBD1 (6 bases). The CDR3 has 15 residues. With 1 base removed from V and 1 base from J, the gap between germline ends came to 11 bases. Germline V lookup: CDR1 SGHVS, CDR2 FNYEAQ. The DNA for the CDR3 is TGTGCCAGCAGCTTAGTCTCAGGGGAATCCTACGAGCAGTACTTC. Protein: CASSLVSGESYEQYF.

The DNA for the CDR3 is TGTGCCATCAGTGATGGGGGGGCAGAGGAGGCTTTCTTT. Translation gives CAISDGGAEEAFF. This chain links TRBV10-3 with TRBJ1-1, with D possibly being TRBD1 (6 bases). CDR1 and CDR2 from the germline V gene are ENHRY and SYGVKD. The ends were cut back, 3 bases at V and 11 bases at J, with 16 bases in the middle. This CDR3 is 13 amino acids long.

The V gene is TRBV6-1, the J gene TRBJ1-1; D is uncertain. The CDR3 contains 13 residues. CDR1 is MNHNS, CDR2 SASEGT, per germline. The V gene lost 7 bases and the J gene lost 1 base, with 10 bases spanning the gap. CDR3 in amino acids: CASIEVTNTEAFF. Here the CDR3 DNA reads TGTGCCAGCATAGAGGTTACGAACACTGAAGCTTTCTTT.

This chain connects TRBV30 to TRBJ1-4; no reliable D call. This CDR3 has 14 residues. Germline V gene lookup returns CDR1 GTSNPN and CDR2 SVGIG (reference sequence). The V end was cut by 0 bases, the J end by 6 bases, with 11 bases between. CDR3 loop: CAWSVTDSDEKLFF. The CDR3 nucleotides read TGTGCCTGGAGTGTAACCGACTCTGATGAAAAACTGTTTTTT. Looking up the rest from reference TRBV30 and TRBJ1-4 gives the full variable domain: SQTIHQWPATLVQPVGSPLSLECTVEGTSNPNLYWYRQAAGRGLQLLFYSVGIGQISSEVPQNLSASRPQDRQFILSSKKLLLSDSGFYLCAWSVTDSDEKLFFGSGTQLSVL.

This chain links TRBV9 with TRBJ2-3, with D tentatively TRBD2 (6 bases). Deletions cut 3 bases from V and 2 bases from J, with 13 bases between. CDR1 and CDR2 from the germline V gene are SGDLS and YYNGEE. CDR3 size: 15 residues. CDR3 in DNA: TGTGCCAGCAGCGCATACGGGACTGTCACAGATACGCAGTATTTT. Translating gives CASSAYGTVTDTQYF.

J is TRBJ2-1 and V is TRBV5-1; 12 bases map to TRBD2. The CDR3 runs to 18 residues. J gave up 2 bases and V 4 bases, and 10 bases lay outside the gene matches. Germline loops: CDR1 SGHRS, CDR2 YFSETQ. CDR3 amino acids: CASSAPASGGAPYNEQFF. The CDR3 region has the DNA TGCGCCAGCAGCGCCCCTGCTAGCGGGGGGGCCCCCTACAATGAGCAGTTCTTC.

This clone was seen just once. The rearrangement uses TRBV7-9 and TRBJ2-3; TRBD2 agrees at 8 bases. The CDR3 loop spans 15 amino acids. Per germline, CDR1 SEHNR and CDR2 FQNEAQ (reference sequence). The V and J ends lost 0 bases and 4 bases, in that order; junction bases with no gene match: 3. The CDR3 loop is CASSLARGGADTQYF. The CDR3 nucleotides read TGTGCCAGCAGCTTAGCACGGGGGGGCGCAGATACGCAGTATTTT.

The chain has TRBV5-7 and TRBJ2-5, with D possibly matching TRBD1 (5 bases). TRBV5-7 is labeled an ORF, and its function is uncertain. V was cut by 5 bases and J by 1 base, with 18 bases left in between. The CDR3 consists of 16 residues. CDR3 nucleotides: TGTGCCAGCAGGTACAGGTGTAACCCGCTCCAAGAGACCCAGTACTTC. Amino acids: CASRYRCNPLQETQYF.

The V and J genes are TRBV28 and TRBJ1-5; D not certain. V was shortened by 5 bases and J by 1 base, with 9 bases between the two germline ends. CDR1 and CDR2 from the germline V gene are MDHEN and SYDVKM. The CDR3 extends over 14 amino acids. CDR3 DNA: TGTGCCAGCAGTCCGGTTTTGAGCAATCAGCCCCAGCATTTT. Protein: CASSPVLSNQPQHF.

This rearrangement joins TRBV13 to TRBJ2-7; D may be TRBD2 (5 bases). Germline V gene sequence: CDR1 PRHDT, CDR2 FYEKMQ (reference sequence). The CDR3 consists of 14 residues. The V gene lost 0 bases and the J gene lost 2 bases, with 8 bases spanning the gap. CDR3 amino acids: CASSLGRGPYEQYF. The DNA for the CDR3 is TGTGCCAGCAGCTTAGGCCGGGGTCCCTACGAGCAGTACTTC. Full variable domain (outside the CDR3, taken from reference TRBV13 and TRBJ2-7): AAGVIQSPRHLIKEKRETATLKCYPIPRHDTVYWYQQGPGQDPQFLISFYEKMQSDKGSIPDRFSAQQFSDYHSELNMSSLELGDSALYFCASSLGRGPYEQYFGPGTRLTVT.

The CDR3 nucleotides are TGTGCCAGCAGTGGGACAGGGGACGAGCAGTACTTC. Its protein is CASSGTGDEQYF. This chain joins TRBV6-1 and TRBJ2-7; TRBD1 agrees at 9 bases. Germline V gives CDR1 MNHNS, CDR2 SASEGT. The CDR3 contains 12 residues. The V segment lost 4 bases and the J segment 5 bases; nucleotides outside the gene matches: 0.

The chain has TRBV11-2 and TRBJ1-6, with 9 bases lining up with TRBD1. Germline values: CDR1 SGHAT, CDR2 FQNNGV. CDR3 length equals 15 residues. With 0 bases clipped from V and 7 bases from J, the junction kept 1 base outside the gene matches. The CDR3 region is CASSLEGTGNSPLHF. The CDR3 DNA is TGTGCCAGCAGCTTAGAGGGGACAGGGAATTCACCCCTCCACTTT.

The gene calls are TRBV19 and TRBJ2-7, with a weak D call TRBD1 (6 bases). The V end lost 3 bases, the J end lost 2 bases, and 14 bases lay between the germline ends. The CDR3 consists of 15 residues. Germline V gene sequence: CDR1 LNHDA, CDR2 SQIVND (reference sequence). For the CDR3, the DNA is TGTGCCAGTAGTATTTTTACGGGACAAGCCTACGAGCAGTACTTC. It specifies CASSIFTGQAYEQYF.

The J gene is TRBJ2-3, the V gene TRBV9; D may be TRBD1 (7 bases). CDR1 SGDLS and CDR2 YYNGEE come from the germline V gene. The V gene lost 2 bases and the J gene lost 2 bases, with 15 bases spanning the gap. The CDR3 covers 16 residues. CDR3 protein: CASSVSGGPDTDTQYF. The CDR3 nucleotides read TGTGCCAGCAGCGTTTCAGGGGGGCCAGACACAGATACGCAGTATTTT.